This entry lists 31 T cell receptor beta chains sequenced from one sample in a study of chemoradiotherapy in HPV16-positive cancers. Clones were read by immunoSEQ multiplex PCR, and TCRdb kept only the in-frame ones, dropping some. The sample has approximately 10,000 clones, approximately 70% seen once; the top ten hold roughly 13%. Collection took place from a patient who underwent chemoradiotherapy. The receptors stem from a human donor with HPV-associated anogenital cancer.

Here the CDR3 reads CASSGGSPGETQYF. CDR3 nucleotide sequence: TGTGCCAGCAGCGGAGGGTCCCCTGGGGAGACCCAGTACTTC. The chain joins TRBV9 to TRBJ2-5; D might be TRBD2 (5 bases). The germline V and J ends were trimmed by 3 bases and 5 bases, with 14 bases remaining between them. Germline lookup yields CDR1 SGDLS and CDR2 YYNGEE. The CDR3 totals 14 residues.

A single count supports this clone. This sequence joins TRBV2 and TRBJ1-3; D is unclear. The germline CDR1 and CDR2 sequences are SNHLY and FYNNEI. There are 13 residues in the CDR3. Trimming removed 6 bases at V and 7 bases at J, with 13 bases between. Here the CDR3 reads CASSAWVSNTIYF. The CDR3 DNA reads as TGTGCCAGCAGCGCTTGGGTGTCCAACACCATATATTTT.

This chain uses TRBV29-1 with TRBJ1-1; D not resolved. Germline CDR1 is SQVTM and CDR2 is ANQGSEA. The V gene lost 4 bases and the J gene lost 1 base, with 4 bases spanning the gap. The CDR3 is made up of 11 amino acids. CDR3 DNA: TGCAGCGTTGCAGAGAACACTGAAGCTTTCTTT. Encoded protein: CSVAENTEAFF.

This clone was detected only a few times. V is TRBV6-8 and J is TRBJ1-2; 12 nucleotides match TRBD1. Germline CDR1 reads MNHGY; CDR2 reads SAAAGT. J gave up 4 bases and V 5 bases, and 5 bases lay outside the gene matches. The CDR3 runs to 15 residues. CDR3 residues: CASSGRDRGLYGYTF. CDR3 in DNA: TGTGCCAGCAGTGGCCGGGACAGGGGGCTCTATGGCTACACCTTC.

The chain links TRBV5-1 to TRBJ1-5; D is unclear. The CDR3 has 15 amino acids. Trimming pared 0 bases from V and 5 bases from J, leaving 12 bases between. Germline values: CDR1 SGHRS, CDR2 YFSETQ. DNA for the CDR3: TGCGCCAGCAGCTTGGAGGGCAGGAGAGATCAGCCCCAGCATTTT. Its protein product is CASSLEGRRDQPQHF.

This clone was counted only a few times. This sequence joins TRBV19 and TRBJ2-3, with D possibly being TRBD2 (6 bases). Trimming shortened V by 4 bases and J by 2 bases, and 13 bases separated the two germline ends. Germline loops: CDR1 LNHDA, CDR2 SQIVND (reference sequence). The CDR3 runs to 15 residues. CDR3 in amino acids: CASSKGLAFTDTQYF. In DNA, the CDR3 is TGTGCCAGTAGTAAGGGACTCGCGTTCACAGATACGCAGTATTTT.

The chain uses TRBV7-9 and TRBJ2-5; the match to TRBD2 covers 9 bases. Germline CDR1 SEHNR, CDR2 FQNEAQ (reference sequence). This CDR3 comprises 15 residues. The V gene end was trimmed by 7 bases and the J gene end by 3 bases; junction bases not matched to a gene: 9. CDR3 protein: CASTRVLAGKETQYF. In DNA, the CDR3 is TGTGCCAGCACCCGGGTGCTAGCGGGGAAAGAGACCCAGTACTTC.

The gene calls are TRBV7-9 and TRBJ2-3; 8 bases fit TRBD2. The CDR3 has 15 amino acids. The junction had 7 bases not matched to a gene; V was cut back by 3 bases and J by 5 bases. CDR1 and CDR2 (germline): SEHNR, FQNEAQ (reference sequence). CDR3 loop: CASSLGGGMLDTQYF. CDR3 bases: TGTGCCAGCAGCTTGGGCGGGGGGATGTTAGATACGCAGTATTTT.

V is TRBV7-2 and J is TRBJ1-1, with 12 bases matching TRBD1. Trimming at V came to 0 bases and at J to 2 bases, leaving 10 bases not matched to a gene. The CDR3 runs to 19 residues. Germline values: CDR1 SGHTA, CDR2 FQGNSA. This CDR3 is CASSLAPPGTGGRNTEAFF. CDR3 coding DNA: TGTGCCAGCAGCTTAGCGCCCCCCGGGACAGGGGGCCGCAACACTGAAGCTTTCTTT.

This clone was observed a few times. The chain links TRBV30 to TRBJ2-7; D unresolved. Looked up from germline, CDR1 is GTSNPN and CDR2 is SVGIG (reference sequence). CDR3 length: 14 amino acids. V was cut by 0 bases and J by 6 bases, with 15 bases left in between. CDR3 sequence reads: CAWSVWPKKSEQYF. DNA of the CDR3: TGTGCCTGGAGTGTTTGGCCTAAGAAAAGCGAGCAGTACTTC. Full variable domain (outside the CDR3, taken from reference TRBV30 and TRBJ2-7): SQTIHQWPATLVQPVGSPLSLECTVEGTSNPNLYWYRQAAGRGLQLLFYSVGIGQISSEVPQNLSASRPQDRQFILSSKKLLLSDSGFYLCAWSVWPKKSEQYFGPGTRLTVT.

In its sample, this clone was seen a few times. The CDR3 DNA reads TGTGCCAGCAGTTATTCGGGGGTCACCGGGGAGCTGTTTTTT. It specifies CASSYSGVTGELFF. The chain links TRBV6-5 to TRBJ2-2; tentatively, D is TRBD2 (6 bases). V lost 3 bases and J lost 4, with 9 bases in between. Looked up from germline, CDR1 is MNHEY and CDR2 is SVGAGI. The CDR3 totals 14 residues.

The genes are TRBV29-1 and TRBJ2-7; D is perhaps TRBD2 (5 bases). CDR3 length equals 12 residues. CDR1 is SQVTM, CDR2 ANQGSEA, per germline. CDR3 region: CRGVPGTYEQYF. CDR3 nucleotides: TGCAGGGGAGTCCCCGGAACCTACGAGCAGTACTTC.

This clone has a handful of counts. The gene calls are TRBV10-3 and TRBJ2-7, with 11 nucleotides matching TRBD2. The trim removed 6 bases at V and 3 bases at J, leaving 10 bases unmatched. Germline CDR1 and CDR2: ENHRY and SYGVKD. The CDR3 runs to 16 residues. CDR3 in DNA: TGTGCCATCAGCGCCCGAACTAGCGGGGGTAACTACGAGCAGTACTTC. It encodes CAISARTSGGNYEQYF.

The J gene is TRBJ1-2, the V gene TRBV30, with no clear D. V was trimmed by 0 bases and J by 4 bases, leaving 9 bases between them. CDR1 is GTSNPN and CDR2 is SVGIG in the germline V gene (reference sequence). The CDR3 sequence is 13 residues long. The DNA of the CDR3 is TGTGCCTGGAGTGTACCCACGAGCTATGGCTACACCTTC. Translated, it gives CAWSVPTSYGYTF. Based on the CDR3 plus reference TRBV30 and TRBJ1-2, the full variable domain is SQTIHQWPATLVQPVGSPLSLECTVEGTSNPNLYWYRQAAGRGLQLLFYSVGIGQISSEVPQNLSASRPQDRQFILSSKKLLLSDSGFYLCAWSVPTSYGYTFGSGTRLTVV.

This rearrangement joins TRBV30 to TRBJ2-5, with D maybe TRBD2 (5 bases). V lost 3 bases to trimming and J lost 1 base, with 18 bases between them. This CDR3 comprises 16 residues. Germline V gives CDR1 GTSNPN, CDR2 SVGIG (reference sequence). CDR3 residues: CAWSVTRGQAQETQYF. The CDR3 nucleotides are TGTGCCTGGAGCGTAACACGAGGGCAGGCCCAAGAGACCCAGTACTTC. Based on the CDR3 plus reference TRBV30 and TRBJ2-5, the full variable domain is SQTIHQWPATLVQPVGSPLSLECTVEGTSNPNLYWYRQAAGRGLQLLFYSVGIGQISSEVPQNLSASRPQDRQFILSSKKLLLSDSGFYLCAWSVTRGQAQETQYFGPGTRLLVL.

This chain links TRBV6-4 with TRBJ2-2; the match to TRBD1 covers 9 bases. The CDR3 runs to 13 residues. Germline CDR1 is MRHNA and CDR2 is SNTAGT. The ends lost 8 bases at V and 6 bases at J; junction bases unmatched: 4. CDR3 sequence reads: CASRQGVSGELFF. CDR3 DNA sequence: TGTGCCAGCCGACAGGGGGTGTCCGGGGAGCTGTTTTTT.

J is TRBJ1-2 and V is TRBV5-1, with TRBD1 matching 8 bases. Trimming took 4 bases from V and 1 from J; bases not matched to a gene: 12. The germline CDR1 and CDR2 sequences are SGHRS and YFSETQ. CDR3 length equals 17 residues. As DNA, the CDR3 is TGCGCCAGCAGCCGGAATGGACAGGGCGGAGGTAACTATGGCTACACCTTC. It codes for CASSRNGQGGGNYGYTF.

The chain uses TRBV4-2 and TRBJ1-1; 10 bases fit TRBD1. With 1 base clipped from V and 0 bases from J, the junction kept 2 bases outside the gene matches. The V gene's germline CDR1 is LGHNA and CDR2 YNFKEQ. The CDR3 has 16 amino acids. CDR3 residues: CASSQGGQGMNTEAFF. The DNA of the CDR3 is TGTGCCAGCAGCCAAGGGGGACAGGGGATGAACACTGAAGCTTTCTTT.

A note on this clone: Germline is not matched at one junction end, which may reflect a read error. The V call is TRBV18, the J call TRBJ2-5; 10 bases are shared with TRBD2. CDR1 and CDR2 (germline): KGHSH, LQKENI. The length of the CDR3 is 15 residues. The CDR3 nucleotides are TGTGCCAGCGCACCTCCGGGGACTAGCGTGGAGACCCAGTACTTC. Residues: CASAPPGTSVETQYF. The whole variable domain, filled in from reference TRBV18 and TRBJ2-5, reads NAGVMQNPRHLVRRRGQEARLRCSPMKGHSHVYWYRQLPEEGLKFMVYLQKENIIDESGMPKERFSAEFPKEGPSILRIQQVVRGDSAAYFCASAPPGTSVETQYFGPGTRLLVL.

Here the CDR3 reads CASSVEVASSTDTQYF. For the CDR3, the DNA is TGTGCCAGCAGCGTAGAAGTAGCGTCGAGCACAGATACGCAGTATTTT. J is TRBJ2-3 and V is TRBV9; the D gene is possibly TRBD2 (5 bases). Germline CDR1 is SGDLS and CDR2 is YYNGEE. Trimming left V 0 bases short and J 0 bases short, with 11 bases between. CDR3 length: 16 amino acids. Filled out from reference TRBV9 and TRBJ2-3, the complete variable domain reads DSGVTQTPKHLITATGQRVTLRCSPRSGDLSVYWYQQSLDQGLQFLIQYYNGEERAKGNILERFSAQQFPDLHSELNLSSLELGDSALYFCASSVEVASSTDTQYFGPGTRLTVL.

The chain combines TRBV5-1 with TRBJ2-5; 8 bases fit TRBD1. V gave up 4 bases and J gave up 7 bases; unmatched junction bases: 12. The germline gives CDR1 SGHRS, CDR2 YFSETQ. CDR3 length: 15 amino acids. The CDR3 spells CASSEGQGGKGTQYF. The CDR3, as DNA: TGCGCCAGCAGCGAAGGACAGGGTGGAAAAGGGACCCAGTACTTC.

V gene TRBV4-1 combines with J gene TRBJ1-2, with 9 bases lining up with TRBD1. CDR3 length equals 18 residues. CDR1 and CDR2 from the germline V gene are MGHRA and YSYEKL. Germline trimming cut 4 bases from V and 4 bases from J; bases unmatched to any gene: 16. CDR3 sequence (DNA): TGCGCCAGCAGCCCGCAGCAGGGGACAGGGAACCTTATCTATGGCTACACCTTC. Translated, it gives CASSPQQGTGNLIYGYTF.

This clone came up once. The chain employs TRBV7-8 and TRBJ2-1; D not certain. The CDR3 covers 12 residues. Trimming cost V 6 bases and J 2 bases, with 5 bases left between them. Germline V gene sequence: CDR1 SGHVS, CDR2 FQNEAQ. CDR3 bases: TGTGCCAGCAGTACACCCTACAATGAGCAGTTCTTC. Translation: CASSTPYNEQFF. Based on the CDR3 plus reference TRBV7-8 and TRBJ2-1, the full variable domain is GAGVSQSPRYKVAKRGQDVALRCDPISGHVSLFWYQQALGQGPEFLTYFQNEAQLDKSGLPSDRFFAERPEGSVSTLKIQRTQQEDSAVYLCASSTPYNEQFFGPGTRLTVL.

The table lists this clone with a few counts. J is TRBJ2-7 and V is TRBV14; TRBD1 is a possible D gene (5 bases). V was clipped by 5 bases and J by 0 bases, with 11 bases between them. The germline V gene has CDR1 SGHDN and CDR2 FVKESK. This CDR3 contains 14 residues. The CDR3 here is CASSFRTPSYEQYF. The CDR3 nucleotides are TGTGCCAGCAGCTTCAGGACACCCTCCTACGAGCAGTACTTC.

This clone was picked up a small number of times. V usage is TRBV4-2 and J usage is TRBJ2-2; 7 positions agree with TRBD2. Trimming at V came to 0 bases and at J to 7 bases, leaving 5 bases not matched to a gene. Germline lookup yields CDR1 LGHNA and CDR2 YNFKEQ. The CDR3 has 15 residues. In DNA form, the CDR3 reads TGTGCCAGCAGCCAAGACTTCGGGGGGAACGGGGAGCTGTTTTTT. Protein: CASSQDFGGNGELFF.

V usage is TRBV9 and J usage is TRBJ1-3; no reliable D call. The CDR3 has 15 amino acids. The ends were cut back, 0 bases at V and 4 bases at J, with 11 bases in the middle. Germline V gene sequence: CDR1 SGDLS, CDR2 YYNGEE. The CDR3 reads CASSVDVGVGNTIYF. CDR3 nucleotide sequence: TGTGCCAGCAGCGTAGATGTAGGCGTGGGAAACACCATATATTTT.

The genes are TRBV7-9 and TRBJ1-6; 9 bases fit TRBD1. The ends lost 1 base at V and 7 bases at J; junction bases unmatched: 5. The CDR3 covers 16 residues. The V gene's germline CDR1 is SEHNR and CDR2 FQNEAQ (reference sequence). The CDR3 is CASSLEPDRGNSPLHF. CDR3 nucleotides: TGTGCCAGCAGCTTAGAGCCGGACAGGGGCAATTCACCCCTCCACTTT.

The chain has TRBV7-6 and TRBJ2-2; 12 positions match TRBD2. The ends lost 5 bases at V and 2 bases at J; junction bases unmatched: 9. The CDR3 consists of 18 residues. The germline V gene encodes CDR1 SGHVS and CDR2 FNYEAQ. Here the CDR3 reads CASSPNFGLAGNTGELFF. In nucleotides, the CDR3 is TGTGCCAGCAGCCCAAATTTCGGACTAGCGGGAAACACCGGGGAGCTGTTTTTT.

The rearrangement links TRBV7-2 to TRBJ1-6; 7 bases agree with TRBD1. Germline assignment: CDR1 SGHTA and CDR2 FQGNSA. Losses at the gene ends were 7 bases for V and 8 bases for J; bases not matched to a gene: 8. The CDR3 runs 14 residues. In DNA form, the CDR3 reads TGTGCCAGCACACCGCCAGGGGGTCATTCACCCCTCCACTTT. Its translation: CASTPPGGHSPLHF.

This chain links TRBV6-1 with TRBJ1-5; possible D gene TRBD1, 6 bases. This CDR3 spans 15 amino acids. Germline CDR1 is MNHNS and CDR2 is SASEGT. V lost 3 bases and J 2 bases, leaving 11 bases between the germline ends. CDR3 residues: CASSDSAGGNQPQHF. The DNA of the CDR3 is TGTGCCAGCAGTGACTCGGCAGGGGGCAATCAGCCCCAGCATTTT.

This chain connects TRBV5-1 to TRBJ1-2; D not resolved. The germline V gene has CDR1 SGHRS and CDR2 YFSETQ. V shed 4 bases and J shed 2 bases, with 9 bases lying between them. The CDR3 loop spans 13 amino acids. CDR3 region: CASSPNGNYGYTF. The CDR3 nucleotides read TGCGCCAGCAGCCCTAACGGGAACTATGGCTACACCTTC.